The TCR beta chain under discussion was sequenced for a study of vaccination effects on CD4 cells after COVID-19. Study conclusions and caveats: After vaccination, spike-reactive clones in convalescents were mostly new vaccine-induced clones.

Expansion of antigen-specific CD4+ T cells with viral peptide pools was carried out by the ViraFEST assay before sequencing. Subsequent to a culture period of 10 days, CD4+ T cells were isolated. SARS-CoV-2 infected the person between March and December 2020, as confirmed by PCR. Cultures used about 2 million PBMC per well, about 10 IU/ml IL-2 and around 9.8 ug/ml peptides. Half-medium changes using IL-2 medium occurred on days 3 and 7. The CDR3 covers 16 residues. The germline V gene has CDR1 LNHDA and CDR2 SQIVND (reference sequence). Trimming cost V 9 bases and J 2 bases; bases outside gene matches: 14. On this clone itself: Antigen unknown.

Sequencing used immunoSEQ multiplex PCR; TCRdb keeps in-frame clones, though not all of them. In the table there are roughly 70,000 clones, around 70% of which are singletons. The sequencing used CD4+ T cells from PBMCs cultured with HIV peptides, collected before COVID-19 vaccination. Noted subset: HIV-1 Nef peptide pool negative control/reference culture. The rearrangement links TRBV19 to TRBJ2-5; 8 nucleotides line up with TRBD1. The clonotype originates from a human donor who had a prior SARS-CoV-2 infection. CDR3 amino acids: CASALSQGTGQETQYF. The CDR3 DNA reads as TGTGCCAGCGCTCTCAGCCAGGGGACAGGACAAGAGACCCAGTACTTC. The full variable domain, its missing parts supplied by reference TRBV19 and TRBJ2-5, is DGGITQSPKYLFRKEGQNVTLSCEQNLNHDAMYWYRQDPGQGLRLIYYSQIVNDFQKGDIAEGYSVSREKKESFPLTVTSAQKNPTAFYLCASALSQGTGQETQYFGPGTRLLVL.